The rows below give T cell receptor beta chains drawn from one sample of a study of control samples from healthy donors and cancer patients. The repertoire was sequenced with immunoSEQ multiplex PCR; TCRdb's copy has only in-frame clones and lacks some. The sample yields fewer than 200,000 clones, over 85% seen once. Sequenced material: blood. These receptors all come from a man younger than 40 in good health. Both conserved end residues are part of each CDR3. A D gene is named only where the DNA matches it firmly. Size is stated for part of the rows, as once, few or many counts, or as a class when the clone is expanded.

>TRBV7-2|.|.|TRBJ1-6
TGTGCCAGCAGCTTACTAGGGTTTGATTCACCCCTCCACTTT
CASSLLGFDSPLHF
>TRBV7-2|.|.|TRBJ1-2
TGTGCCAGCAGCGCGTCCAGGGGAGATAACTATGGCTACACCTTC
CASSASRGDNYGYTF
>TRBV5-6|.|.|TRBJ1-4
TGTGCCAGCAGCGTACTACAGGGAAAGGGGGAAAAACTGTTTTTT
CASSVLQGKGEKLFF
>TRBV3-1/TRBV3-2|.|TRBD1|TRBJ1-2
TGTGCCAGCAGCCAAGAAGGGACAGACAGCTATGGCTACACCTTC
CASSQEGTDSYGYTF
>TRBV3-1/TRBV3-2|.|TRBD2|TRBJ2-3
TGTGCCAGCAGCACATCAGGCGGGGGTTTTACTAGCACAGATACGCAGTATTTT
CASSTSGGGFTSTDTQYF
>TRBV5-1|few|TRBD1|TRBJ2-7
TGCGCCAGCAGCGAGAGGACAGGAGCGGACGAGCAGTACTTC
CASSERTGADEQYF
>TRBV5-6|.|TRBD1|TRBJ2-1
TGTGCCAGCAGCCGACTACCTAGACAGGGAAGGGATGAGCAGTTCTTC
CASSRLPRQGRDEQFF
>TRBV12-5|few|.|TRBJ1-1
TGTGCTAGTAGGGACACCTTGAACACTGAAGCTTTCTTT
CASRDTLNTEAFF
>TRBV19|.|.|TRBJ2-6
TGTGCCAGTAGTATCCCTTACTCTGGGGCCAACGTCCTGACTTTC
CASSIPYSGANVLTF
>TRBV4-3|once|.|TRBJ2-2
TGCGCCAGCAGCCAGGAGGTGATCAGAGAGAACACCGGGGAGCTGTTTTTT
CASSQEVIRENTGELFF
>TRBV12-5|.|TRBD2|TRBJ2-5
TGTGCTAGTGGTGACGGGACTAGTTCCGAGACCCAGTACTTC
CASGDGTSSETQYF
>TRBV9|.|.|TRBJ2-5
TGTGCCAGCAGCCGAGATGCGGGGTGGAAAGAGACCCAGTACTTC
CASSRDAGWKETQYF
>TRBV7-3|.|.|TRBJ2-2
TGTGCCAGCAGCTCCGTGGGAACCGGGGAGCTGTTTTTT
CASSSVGTGELFF
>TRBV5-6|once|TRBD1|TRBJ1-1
TGTGCCAGCAGCTTGGGGGTTACAGGGGTGAACACTGAAGCTTTCTTT
CASSLGVTGVNTEAFF
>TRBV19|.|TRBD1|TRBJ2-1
TGTGCCAGTAGTGGGACCGGGACAGAGCTCTACAATGAGCAGTTCTTC
CASSGTGTELYNEQFF
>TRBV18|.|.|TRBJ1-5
TGTGCCAGCTCCCTAGACAGCTTCTACCCATTATCAAGCAATCAGCCCCAGCATTTT
CASSLDSFYPLSSNQPQHF
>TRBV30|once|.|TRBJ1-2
TGTGCCTGGAGTGTAGTATTGGCTAACTATGGCTACACCTTC
CAWSVVLANYGYTF
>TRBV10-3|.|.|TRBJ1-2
TGTGCCGTCAGTGAAGGGAGGGGCACCGGAAGCTACACCTTC
CAVSEGRGTGSYTF
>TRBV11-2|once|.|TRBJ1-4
TGTGCCAGCAGCCCACTGTTAGAGGAAAAACTGTTTTTT
CASSPLLEEKLFF
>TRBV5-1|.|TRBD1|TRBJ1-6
TGCGCCAGCAGCTTGTCGGACAGGGATAATTCACCCCTCCACTTT
CASSLSDRDNSPLHF
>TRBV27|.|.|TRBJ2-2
TGTGCCAACTTTGAACTCCCTTGTGCCGGGGAGCTGTTTTTT
CANFELPCAGELFF
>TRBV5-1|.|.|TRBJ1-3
TGCGCCAGCAGCTCCACCGAAACAGGTGCTGGAAACACCATATATTTT
CASSSTETGAGNTIYF
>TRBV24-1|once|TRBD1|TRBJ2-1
TGTGCCACCAGTGATTTCAGGGGGCGAGGGGATGAGCAGTTCTTC
CATSDFRGRGDEQFF
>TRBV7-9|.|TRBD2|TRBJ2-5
TGTGCCAGCAGCCCAGGGAGGGTAGAGACCCAGTACTTC
CASSPGRVETQYF